The T cell receptor beta chain described here comes from a study of blood T cell repertoires in COVID-19. The wider study: Whether acute or convalescent, the COVID-19 samples came from the United States, Italy and Spain.

In the original processing: Using reference gene primer amplification, nucleated cell counts were estimated. This table comes from immunoSEQ multiplex PCR, and its TCRdb copy is limited to in-frame clones, with some not included. V, J and clone size were drawn from that table, and D and trimming were deduced from the DNA. The top ten hold about 6% of the sample, which has around 200,000 clones, approximately 85% seen once. The CDR3 totals 15 residues. CDR1 and CDR2 (germline): LNHNV, YYDKDF (reference sequence). The trim removed 4 bases at V and 0 bases at J, leaving 6 bases unmatched. The clonotype comes from a man in his forties with acute COVID-19. The specimen was PBMCs or T cells enriched from blood (not recorded which). This chain links TRBV15 with TRBJ2-7; 7 nucleotides line up with TRBD1. Here the CDR3 reads CATSKDRQSSYEQYF. The DNA of the CDR3 is TGTGCCACCAGCAAGGACAGGCAAAGCTCCTACGAGCAGTACTTC.